These 26 T cell receptor beta chains share one sample of origin, sequenced in a study of blood T cell repertoires in COVID-19. Repertoires were generated with immunoSEQ multiplex PCR, while TCRdb's copy carries only in-frame clones and drops some. The profile shows 35,000 to 50,000 clones, over 70% of them singletons. Sequenced material: peripheral blood. Source of these receptors: a woman over 75 with acute or convalescent COVID-19.

The chain recombines TRBV5-1 with TRBJ2-3; TRBD2 agrees at 11 bases. Per germline, CDR1 SGHRS and CDR2 YFSETQ. Germline trimming cut 4 bases from V and 4 bases from J; bases unmatched to any gene: 8. The CDR3 sequence is 16 residues long. The CDR3 sequence: CASSTGTSGGSDTQYF. In DNA form, the CDR3 reads TGCGCCAGCAGCACAGGGACTAGCGGTGGGTCAGATACGCAGTATTTT.

CDR3 bases: TGCGCCAGCAGCCCGTGGGGACAGGGGTTCGGCACCTTC. Translated, it gives CASSPWGQGFGTF. The V call is TRBV5-1, the J call TRBJ1-2; 10 positions agree with TRBD1. CDR3 size: 13 residues. Germline lookup yields CDR1 SGHRS and CDR2 YFSETQ. V lost 4 bases and J lost 13; bases outside the gene matches: 10.

This clone has just a few counts. The chain carries TRBV19 and TRBJ1-2; D call uncertain. This CDR3 spans 14 amino acids. The V end lost 5 bases, the J end lost 7 bases, and 17 bases lay between the germline ends. CDR1 and CDR2 (germline): LNHDA, SQIVND (reference sequence). This CDR3 reads CASSSQVDTSGYTF. The CDR3 DNA follows: TGTGCCAGTAGTTCTCAGGTCGACACGAGTGGCTACACCTTC.

The rearrangement uses TRBV27 and TRBJ2-3; D unresolved. The germline V and J ends were trimmed by 1 base and 6 bases, with 11 bases remaining between them. This CDR3 comprises 14 residues. Per the germline V gene, CDR1 is MNHEY and CDR2 is SMNVEV (reference sequence). CDR3 sequence: CASSLFWLEDTQYF. The DNA of the CDR3 is TGTGCCAGCAGTTTATTTTGGTTGGAGGATACGCAGTATTTT.

J is TRBJ2-5 and V is TRBV6-5, with 8 bases fitting TRBD1. V gave up 0 bases and J gave up 2 bases; unmatched junction bases: 5. The CDR3 extends over 16 amino acids. Germline CDR1 is MNHEY and CDR2 is SVGAGI. The CDR3 sequence: CASSYSPGQVQETQYF. The CDR3 DNA is TGTGCCAGCAGTTACTCGCCGGGACAGGTTCAAGAGACCCAGTACTTC.

This chain links TRBV18 with TRBJ2-7; 7 nucleotides match TRBD1. Trimming at V came to 3 bases and at J to 7 bases, leaving 9 bases not matched to a gene. Germline V lookup: CDR1 KGHSH, CDR2 LQKENI. CDR3 size: 14 residues. The CDR3 sequence: CASSPRQGAEEQYF. In DNA, the CDR3 is TGTGCCAGCTCACCGCGACAGGGCGCAGAGGAGCAGTACTTC.

V and J are TRBV7-2 and TRBJ1-5; D might be TRBD1 (5 bases). The germline V gene has CDR1 SGHTA and CDR2 FQGNSA. Trimming shortened V by 0 bases and J by 5 bases, and 8 bases separated the two germline ends. The CDR3 loop spans 14 amino acids. This CDR3 reads CASSLAGDHQPQHF. The CDR3 DNA reads TGTGCCAGCAGCTTAGCAGGGGATCATCAGCCCCAGCATTTT.

The rearrangement uses TRBV30 and TRBJ1-2, with D unclear. CDR1 GTSNPN and CDR2 SVGIG come from the germline V gene (reference sequence). Trimming left V 0 bases short and J 2 bases short, with 19 bases between. The CDR3 has 17 residues. CDR3 amino acids: CAWSVRRCSDENYGYTF. CDR3 in DNA: TGTGCCTGGAGTGTACGCAGGTGCTCTGACGAAAACTATGGCTACACCTTC.

The V gene is TRBV30, the J gene TRBJ2-7; possible D gene TRBD2, 5 bases. Germline-derived CDR1 and CDR2 are GTSNPN and SVGIG (reference sequence). The CDR3 loop spans 14 amino acids. Trimming left V 0 bases short and J 6 bases short, with 15 bases between. The chain's CDR3 is CAWSVPDFFSEQYF. CDR3 in DNA: TGTGCCTGGAGTGTACCGGACTTCTTTAGCGAGCAGTACTTC.

This chain connects TRBV13 to TRBJ2-1, with TRBD2 identical over 10 bases. The V segment lost 5 bases and the J segment 7 bases; nucleotides outside the gene matches: 11. The CDR3 totals 16 residues. Germline loops: CDR1 PRHDT, CDR2 FYEKMQ (reference sequence). CDR3 protein: CASSPGVAGGENEQFF. The CDR3 DNA sequence: TGTGCCAGCAGCCCGGGGGTAGCGGGGGGTGAAAATGAGCAGTTCTTC.

This clone showed up just once. This chain links TRBV6-1 with TRBJ1-6; possibly TRBD1 for D (6 bases). The length of the CDR3 is 15 residues. CDR1 MNHNS and CDR2 SASEGT come from the germline V gene. V lost 2 bases and J 4 bases, leaving 9 bases between the germline ends. This chain's CDR3 is CASSERTAYNSPLHF. DNA for the CDR3: TGTGCCAGCAGTGAACGGACAGCATATAATTCACCCCTCCACTTT.

V and J are TRBV6-5 and TRBJ1-1; D is perhaps TRBD1 (5 bases). Per the germline V gene, CDR1 is MNHEY and CDR2 is SVGAGI. V lost 0 bases, J lost 0 bases, and 8 bases lay in between. The CDR3 consists of 15 residues. The CDR3 bases are TGTGCCAGCAGTTACTCGCCAGGGATGAACACTGAAGCTTTCTTT. It yields the protein CASSYSPGMNTEAFF.

V gene TRBV6-5 combines with J gene TRBJ1-4; 11 bases match TRBD1. The J segment lost 5 bases and the V segment lost 6 bases, leaving 5 bases of the junction unmatched. The CDR3 loop spans 15 amino acids. Germline V lookup: CDR1 MNHEY, CDR2 SVGAGI. This CDR3 is CASRGRTGGNEKLFF. The CDR3 DNA follows: TGTGCCAGCAGGGGAAGGACAGGGGGCAATGAAAAACTGTTTTTT.

This chain links TRBV3-1 (or the pseudogene TRBV3-2) with TRBJ1-5, with TRBD1 matching over 7 bases. Germline V lookup: CDR1 LGHDT, CDR2 YNNKEL (reference sequence). The CDR3 extends over 15 amino acids. V trimming: 3 bases; J trimming: 4 bases; junction bases outside the gene matches: 6. The CDR3 loop is CASSHETGINQPQHF. As DNA, the CDR3 is TGTGCCAGCAGCCATGAGACAGGGATTAATCAGCCCCAGCATTTT.

This sequence joins TRBV7-2 and TRBJ1-1; D possibly corresponds to TRBD1 (5 bases). The CDR3 length is 14 residues. V was cut by 5 bases and J by 3 bases, with 13 bases left in between. Germline loops: CDR1 SGHTA, CDR2 FQGNSA. The CDR3: CASSVESRDTEAFF. CDR3 in DNA: TGTGCCAGCAGCGTTGAGTCCAGGGACACTGAAGCTTTCTTT.

In its sample, this clone was seen once. The rearrangement uses TRBV12-3 or TRBV12-4 and TRBJ2-1, with TRBD1 as a possible D gene (6 bases). V was shortened by 8 bases and J by 4 bases, with 12 bases between the two germline ends. The CDR3 runs to 13 residues. CDR3 bases: TGTGCCAGCCTTTGGACAGTTTACAATGAGCAGTTCTTC. It specifies CASLWTVYNEQFF.

J is TRBJ2-3 and V is TRBV3-1 (or the pseudogene TRBV3-2), with D possibly matching TRBD1 (6 bases). The CDR3 length is 15 residues. In germline, CDR1 is LGHDT, CDR2 YNNKEL (reference sequence). Trimming cost V 5 bases and J 4 bases, with 16 bases left between them. The CDR3 region is CASSKFLGAADTQYF. In nucleotides, the CDR3 is TGTGCCAGCAGCAAATTCCTGGGGGCCGCAGATACGCAGTATTTT.

V and J are TRBV6-5 and TRBJ1-6, with D perhaps TRBD1 (6 bases). Germline V lookup: CDR1 MNHEY, CDR2 SVGAGI. This CDR3 is built from 11 residues. The ends were cut back, 2 bases at V and 19 bases at J, with 12 bases in the middle. CDR3 in amino acids: CASSYQGRAHF. As DNA, the CDR3 is TGTGCCAGCAGTTACCAGGGGCGGGCGCACTTT.

This rearrangement joins TRBV6-5 to TRBJ1-5; a possible D gene is TRBD1 (6 bases). The CDR3 extends over 14 amino acids. The germline V gene has CDR1 MNHEY and CDR2 SVGAGI. The V and J ends lost 7 bases and 6 bases respectively, with 16 bases between them. This chain's CDR3 is CASNRGGESQPQHF. As DNA, the CDR3 is TGTGCCAGCAATAGGGGGGGGGAGAGTCAGCCCCAGCATTTT.

This rearrangement joins TRBV18 to TRBJ2-2, with D uncertain. The V and J ends lost 1 base and 3 bases respectively, with 6 bases between them. In germline, CDR1 is KGHSH, CDR2 LQKENI. This CDR3 region has 14 residues. CDR3 nucleotides: TGTGCCAGCTCACCACGCGTGGACACCGGGGAGCTGTTTTTT. The encoded protein is CASSPRVDTGELFF.

The rearrangement joins TRBV4-2 to TRBJ1-5, with D perhaps TRBD1 (6 bases). V lost 2 bases and J lost 6, with 17 bases in between. There are 16 residues in the CDR3. Germline loops: CDR1 LGHNA, CDR2 YNFKEQ. The CDR3 here is CASSQTRQAEGQPQHF. The CDR3 coding sequence is TGTGCCAGCAGCCAAACTAGACAGGCCGAGGGTCAGCCCCAGCATTTT.

CDR3 loop: CASSGTAWSKATNEKLFF. The CDR3 bases are TGTGCCAGCAGCGGGACAGCCTGGAGCAAGGCAACTAATGAAAAACTGTTTTTT. V is TRBV2 and J is TRBJ1-4; 7 bases are shared with TRBD1. Trimming removed 6 bases from V and 0 bases from J; junction bases left unmatched: 13. CDR3 length: 18 amino acids. Germline V CDR1 and CDR2: SNHLY, FYNNEI.

The chain links TRBV23-1 to TRBJ1-4; D is perhaps TRBD1 (5 bases). TRBV23-1 is placed among ORFs of uncertain function. V lost 2 bases to trimming and J lost 2 bases, with 21 bases between them. This CDR3 spans 19 amino acids. In nucleotides, the CDR3 is TGCGCCAGCAGTCAAGTTTGGGGAGGGGAACAACTTACTAATGAAAAACTGTTTTTT. It codes for CASSQVWGGEQLTNEKLFF.

This chain uses TRBV14 with TRBJ1-6; D gene unclear. V was clipped by 1 base and J by 11 bases, with 9 bases between them. The CDR3 runs 13 residues. The V gene's germline CDR1 is SGHDN and CDR2 FVKESK. In DNA form, the CDR3 reads TGTGCCAGCAGCCAAGTTGGAGCCGCACCCCTCCACTTT. Amino acids: CASSQVGAAPLHF.

The chain is built from TRBV11-2 and TRBJ2-3; a possible D gene is TRBD1 (6 bases). Trimming shortened V by 5 bases and J by 2 bases, and 14 bases separated the two germline ends. Germline V gives CDR1 SGHAT, CDR2 FQNNGV. This CDR3 has 15 amino acids. The CDR3 DNA follows: TGTGCCAGCAGCCTGACGACAGGCTCCACAGATACGCAGTATTTT. As protein: CASSLTTGSTDTQYF.

The chain recombines TRBV7-9 with TRBJ1-2; TRBD1 is a possible D gene (5 bases). The length of the CDR3 is 16 residues. CDR1 is SEHNR and CDR2 is FQNEAQ in the germline V gene (reference sequence). V gave up 7 bases and J gave up 7 bases, with 25 bases separating them. In nucleotides, the CDR3 is TGTGCCAGCAACTTGGGAGGGGATCGAATGCCTGGTGGCTACACCTTC. The encoded protein is CASNLGGDRMPGGYTF. The whole variable domain, remainder taken from reference TRBV7-9 and TRBJ1-2, is DTGVSQNPRHKITKRGQNVTFRCDPISEHNRLYWYRQTLGQGPEFLTYFQNEAQLEKSRLLSDRFSAERPKGSFSTLEIQRTEQGDSAMYLCASNLGGDRMPGGYTFGSGTRLTVV.